This T cell receptor (beta chain) was obtained from a study of PD-1 blockade in classical Hodgkin lymphoma (dated by TCRdb to 2020 to 2021). Turning to the overall study: Nivolumab dosing was 3 mg/kg intravenously every 2 weeks, continuing until either disease progression or unacceptable toxicity. The study used TCR beta sequencing and CyTOF to define a peripheral blood immune signature of response to PD-1 blockade in classical Hodgkin lymphoma.

The sample's time point label, in plain terms: cycle 1 day 1 (C1D1), immediately before nivolumab initiation. Every trial patient had relapsed following autologous stem cell transplantation, and prior brentuximab vedotin exposure was what differed among cohorts A, B and C. The trial cohort was composed of about 54 patients with relapsed/refractory classical Hodgkin lymphoma, for whom complete response, partial response or progressive disease was recorded as best overall response. Single-agent nivolumab was administered to trial patients in the multi-cohort phase II CheckMate 205 trial. An independent review committee assessed best overall response by applying the 2007 International Working Group response criteria. Trial PBMCs were obtained immediately prior to nivolumab initiation (C1D1) and on therapy at cycle 2 day 1 and cycle 4 day 1. Peripheral blood was collected in 8 mL Vacutainer Cell Preparation Tubes, from which PBMCs were isolated by centrifugation and then cryopreserved.

The CDR3 contains 20 residues, cysteine and phenylalanine counted. Only CDR3 DNA is held: 60 bases, read in frame from base 1. CDR1 and CDR2, looked up from the germline V gene, are LGHNA and YNFKEQ. General findings and caveats noted by the study authors: Newly diagnosed patients were reported to have lower baseline TCR diversity than healthy donors, and relapsed/refractory patients were reported to have lower baseline TCR diversity still. Baseline diversity similar to that of newly diagnosed patients was observed in trial patients achieving complete response, whereas significantly lower diversity was observed in partial responders and progressors. CD4+ but not CD8+ TCR diversity rose significantly by C4D1 (p=0.0027 vs p=0.16), most apparent in complete responders (p=0.02). The study was limited to a single clinical trial cohort, and causes of repertoire differences, possibly disease activity or prior therapy, remained undefined. Diversity was lower in patients who began nivolumab less than 1 year after ASCT, so these patients were left out of later analyses to avoid confounding by immune reconstitution.

Concerning this clone itself: This clone's antigen is unknown. No much larger clone exists at a distance of one base, and base qualities are not known.

The Qiagen DNeasy kit was used to extract genomic DNA from unsorted PBMCs and from the negatively selected CD4+ and CD8+ fractions. Using primers that anneal to V and J segments, immunoSEQ multiplex PCR amplified the TCR beta CDR3 regions. A synthetic immune receptor repertoire was used to minimize amplification bias, and remaining bias was computationally removed after sequencing. The paper's processing steps were these. Repertoire diversity was quantified as the Shannon entropy index using custom Python scripts. Unsorted, CD4+ and CD8+ repertoires were analyzed separately, except in combined analyses where CD4+ and CD8+ sequences were merged in silico. Clonal expansion was defined as a frequency increase of at least 2-fold after treatment compared with C1D1, and clones undetected at baseline were assigned a pseudocount of 0.5. Clones with 0 or 1 copy at C1D1 were defined as singleton clones, while clones with 2 or more copies were defined as non-singleton clones. Clones expanded in unsorted samples were labelled as CD4+, CD8+ or unknown by matching protein sequences in sorted samples from the same patient. Diversity changes from C1D1 to C4D1 were tested in paired samples using Wilcoxon tests. Entries here come from immuneACCESS through TCRdb and include only in-frame sequences with V and J called. Some clones fail to appear in such tables; in the studies checked, an unresolved V gene covers under half of the shortfall, and the cause of the remainder is unknown. That table furnishes V, J and clone size, whereas the DNA furnished D and trimming. This sample is represented by about 11,000 clones; about 76% of them were singletons. Approximately 25% of the sample goes to the ten largest clones.

The sequence was collected from a human donor with classical Hodgkin lymphoma. The sequences come from peripheral blood mononuclear cells (PBMCs), collected at baseline. Rearrangement joined TRBV4-2 to TRBJ2-5, with TRBD2 matching 10 junction bases. Judging by the DNA end, TRBJ2-7 fits better; the J call may be wrong. The CDR3 is CASSQDLWGASGRGSYEQYF. The DNA sequence is as follows: TGTGCCAGCAGCCAAGATTTGTGGGGGGCTAGCGGGAGAGGGTCCTACGAGCAGTACTTC.